The 24 T cell receptor beta chains presented below share a single source sample, sequenced in a study of neurological immune-mediated disorders (dated by TCRdb to about 2019). The library relied on 5' RACE. Sequencing instrument: Illumina HiSeq 2500. TCRdb reworked the public reads: Q25 trimming with fastp, MiXCR clone assembly, productive beta chains retained. All rows with the same CDR3 protein become a single entry with the most common DNA and genes. The sample has 13,000 to 15,000 distinct CDR3 sequences on record, 13% of them singletons. The ten largest clones add up to roughly two fifths of the sample. The sequenced sample was CD8+ T cells from blood. Receptors were obtained from a female donor with HTLV-1-associated myelopathy (HAM/TSP).

This clonotype was counted many times. The chain combines TRBV7-9 with TRBJ2-7; possibly TRBD2 for D (6 bases). Germline-derived CDR1 and CDR2 are SEHNR and FQNEAQ (reference sequence). V dropped 5 bases and J dropped 1 base, with 18 bases sitting between them. There are 16 residues in the CDR3. CDR3 sequence (DNA): TGTGCCAGCAGCCCTGGGACTGCCGTTGGATCCTACGAGCAGTACTTC. Its protein product is CASSPGTAVGSYEQYF.

This clonotype was counted ten times or more. This chain joins TRBV20-1 and TRBJ2-7; the D gene is possibly TRBD2 (6 bases). V was clipped by 5 bases and J by 7 bases, with 30 bases between them. This CDR3 has 17 amino acids. The germline V gene encodes CDR1 DFQATT and CDR2 SNEGSKA (reference sequence). CDR3: CSALSPREAGSVLEQYF. The CDR3 nucleotides read TGCAGTGCTTTATCGCCCAGGGAGGCCGGCTCGGTTTTGGAGCAGTACTTC.

This clonotype occurred many times. The chain has TRBV7-2 and TRBJ2-5; 8 bases line up with TRBD1. The V gene end was trimmed by 5 bases and the J gene end by 5 bases; junction bases not matched to a gene: 7. The CDR3 is made up of 14 amino acids. Germline CDR1 is SGHTA and CDR2 is FQGNSA. The CDR3 region has the DNA TGTGCCAGCAGCCCCGACAGGGGTGTGGAGACCCAGTACTTC. It is translated as CASSPDRGVETQYF.

This clonotype was observed at least ten times. The J gene is TRBJ2-7, the V gene TRBV5-1; 8 nucleotides line up with TRBD2. Trimming cost V 0 bases and J 2 bases; bases outside gene matches: 4. Germline lookup yields CDR1 SGHRS and CDR2 YFSETQ. The CDR3 length is 15 residues. CDR3 bases: TGCGCCAGCAGCTTGGGACTAGCGAGAACCTACGAGCAGTACTTC. This gives the protein CASSLGLARTYEQYF.

This clonotype was detected ten times or more. The rearrangement uses TRBV7-9 and TRBJ2-2; no clear D gene. Per the germline V gene, CDR1 is SEHNR and CDR2 is FQNEAQ (reference sequence). This CDR3 comprises 16 residues. Deletions cut 3 bases from V and 3 bases from J, with 14 bases between. CDR3 protein: CASSLEQRSDTGELFF. As DNA, the CDR3 is TGTGCCAGCAGCTTGGAGCAGAGGTCCGACACCGGGGAGCTGTTTTTT.

V and J are TRBV4-2 and TRBJ2-7, with D unresolved. This CDR3 is built from 12 residues. Trimming pared 9 bases from V and 0 bases from J, leaving 9 bases between. Germline V gene lookup returns CDR1 LGHNA and CDR2 YNFKEQ. CDR3 in amino acids: CARNQGSYEQYF. CDR3 DNA sequence: TGTGCCAGAAACCAAGGCTCCTACGAGCAGTACTTC.

This clonotype came up many times. V and J are TRBV7-8 and TRBJ2-7, with D perhaps matching TRBD1 (6 bases). Trimming removed 5 bases at V and 2 bases at J, with 13 bases between. In germline, CDR1 is SGHVS, CDR2 FQNEAQ. The CDR3 length is 14 residues. The CDR3 DNA is TGTGCCAGCAGCACCCCCGGACAGCCCTACGAGCAGTACTTC. Amino acid sequence: CASSTPGQPYEQYF.

About this clonotype itself: The germline gene is not matched at one end of the junction; a read error may be the cause. The chain carries TRBV4-2 and TRBJ2-2; 7 bases match TRBD2. Germline lookup yields CDR1 LGHNA and CDR2 YNFKEQ. The CDR3 contains 16 residues. CDR3 protein: CDSSQDAGVVVGELFF. CDR3 DNA sequence: TGTGACAGCAGCCAAGATGCGGGAGTCGTGGTCGGGGAGCTGTTTTTT.

The V call is TRBV7-9, the J call TRBJ1-1; TRBD1 aligns across 7 bases. This CDR3 region has 13 residues. V trimming: 5 bases; J trimming: 7 bases; junction bases outside the gene matches: 7. Germline-derived CDR1 and CDR2 are SEHNR and FQNEAQ (reference sequence). This CDR3 is CASSPDRRNEAFF. DNA for the CDR3: TGTGCCAGCAGCCCGGACAGGAGGAATGAAGCTTTCTTT.

Concerning this clonotype itself: A read error may produce the germline difference seen at one junction end. The V call is TRBV7-9, the J call TRBJ1-1; 10 nucleotides agree with TRBD1. This CDR3 region has 13 residues. Germline assignment: CDR1 SEHNR and CDR2 FQNEAQ (reference sequence). In DNA form, the CDR3 reads TGTGCCAGCAGTGTGACAGGGGGCCCGGAAGATTTCTTT. This translates into CASSVTGGPEDFF.

This clonotype came up many times. The chain couples TRBV24-1 to TRBJ2-1, with 7 bases identical to TRBD1. CDR3 length: 16 amino acids. From germline, CDR1 is KGHDR and CDR2 SFDVKD. V was clipped by 3 bases and J by 4 bases; unmatched bases: 8. The CDR3 is CATSDRQGTLYNEQFF. CDR3 sequence (DNA): TGTGCCACCAGTGATCGACAGGGAACCCTTTACAATGAGCAGTTCTTC.

Ten or more counts support this clonotype. The chain's CDR3 is CASSLSNYEQYF. For the CDR3, the DNA is TGTGCCAGCAGCTTAAGTAATTACGAGCAGTACTTC. The rearrangement uses TRBV7-2 and TRBJ2-7; D unresolved. Germline V gene sequence: CDR1 SGHTA, CDR2 FQGNSA. The CDR3 consists of 12 residues. The V and J ends lost 2 bases and 4 bases respectively, with 6 bases between them.

This clonotype was seen ten or more times. The gene calls are TRBV7-9 and TRBJ1-2, with a tentative D call TRBD1 (6 bases). Trimming shortened V by 8 bases and J by 4 bases, and 20 bases separated the two germline ends. The CDR3 loop spans 15 amino acids. Per germline, CDR1 SEHNR and CDR2 FQNEAQ (reference sequence). This CDR3 reads CASQGDRWGLYGYTF. Written as DNA, the CDR3 is TGTGCCAGCCAGGGTGACAGGTGGGGCCTCTATGGCTACACCTTC.

With regard to this clonotype: A junction boundary mismatches the germline segment, possibly from a read error. The CDR3 protein is CSSSHLPLYEQYF. The CDR3 DNA follows: TGTTCCAGCAGCCATCTTCCCCTATACGAGCAGTACTTC. The chain recombines TRBV3-1 with TRBJ2-7; D gene unclear. Germline CDR1 reads LGHDT; CDR2 reads YNNKEL (reference sequence). The CDR3 is 13 amino acids.

This clonotype was seen many times. The chain recombines TRBV5-5 with TRBJ1-5; weak D call: TRBD1 (5 bases). Trimming shortened V by 2 bases and J by 0 bases, and 12 bases separated the two germline ends. Germline lookup yields CDR1 SGHKS and CDR2 YYEKEE (reference sequence). This CDR3 has 16 residues. CDR3 sequence: CASSLQVTASNQPQHF. The CDR3 coding sequence is TGTGCCAGCAGCTTACAGGTTACAGCTAGCAATCAGCCCCAGCATTTT.

This clonotype was picked up many times. J is TRBJ2-3 and V is TRBV9; TRBD2 matches at 9 bases. Per the germline V gene, CDR1 is SGDLS and CDR2 is YYNGEE. Losses at the gene ends were 2 bases for V and 3 bases for J; bases not matched to a gene: 7. This CDR3 is built from 16 residues. Here the CDR3 reads CASSVSLAGITDTQYF. The CDR3 DNA follows: TGTGCCAGCAGCGTGAGCCTAGCGGGAATAACAGATACGCAGTATTTT.

This clonotype was seen repeatedly, ten times or more. CDR3 nucleotide sequence: TGTGCCAGCAGTGAGACAGGGCCCTTAGATGGCTACACCTTC. Its translation is CASSETGPLDGYTF. The chain uses TRBV6-1 and TRBJ1-2; 7 nucleotides align to TRBD1. J gave up 6 bases and V 3 bases, and 7 bases lay outside the gene matches. The germline V gene has CDR1 MNHNS and CDR2 SASEGT. The CDR3 length is 14 residues.

There are many counts of this clonotype. The chain links TRBV20-1 to TRBJ2-7, with D unclear. This CDR3 region has 13 residues. Germline CDR1 reads DFQATT; CDR2 reads SNEGSKA (reference sequence). V lost 3 bases, J lost 0 bases, and 9 bases lay in between. This CDR3 reads CSARSPSSYEQYF. The CDR3 DNA follows: TGCAGTGCTAGGAGTCCTAGCTCCTACGAGCAGTACTTC.

This clonotype was seen at least ten times. CDR3 DNA: TGCGCCAGCAGCTCCGGGGGCGAGCAGTACTTC. Its protein is CASSSGGEQYF. The gene calls are TRBV5-1 and TRBJ2-7, with D maybe TRBD2 (6 bases). The CDR3 length is 11 residues. Trimming cost V 3 bases and J 6 bases, with 7 bases left between them. The germline CDR1 and CDR2 sequences are SGHRS and YFSETQ.

This clonotype is classed as medium-sized. The CDR3 region has the DNA TGTGCCAGCAGTTACTCGAGCGGTGAAAAACTGTTTTTT. This sequence encodes CASSYSSGEKLFF. This sequence joins TRBV6-5 and TRBJ1-4; no clear D. The V end was cut by 0 bases, the J end by 7 bases, with 6 bases between. Looked up from germline, CDR1 is MNHEY and CDR2 is SVGAGI. This CDR3 is built from 13 residues.

In its sample, this clonotype was seen many times. The rearrangement joins TRBV25-1 to TRBJ2-3; D remains ambiguous. V was clipped by 3 bases and J by 0 bases, with 7 bases between them. CDR1 and CDR2 (germline): MGHDK, SYGVNS. The CDR3 covers 14 residues. Written as DNA, the CDR3 is TGTGCCAGCAGTGAGGAAACTAGCACAGATACGCAGTATTTT. Amino acids: CASSEETSTDTQYF. Supplemented by reference TRBV25-1 and TRBJ2-3, the full variable domain reads EADIYQTPRYLVIGTGKKITLECSQTMGHDKMYWYQQDPGMELHLIHYSYGVNSTEKGDLSSESTVSRIRTEHFPLTLESARPSHTSQYLCASSEETSTDTQYFGPGTRLTVL.

This clonotype is termed medium-sized. The chain is built from TRBV10-3 and TRBJ2-7; TRBD1 matches 7 bases. The CDR3 totals 16 residues. V trimming: 8 bases; J trimming: 3 bases; junction bases outside the gene matches: 16. Germline V gene data show CDR1 as ENHRY and CDR2 as SYGVKD. The CDR3 nucleotides read TGTGCCATCGGTAATCTAACCGGGACAGTCGTCTACGAGCAGTACTTC. It yields the protein CAIGNLTGTVVYEQYF.

This clonotype came up many times. The chain joins TRBV7-9 to TRBJ2-1; 9 bases are a match to TRBD2. The CDR3 has 17 amino acids. The junction had 12 bases not matched to a gene; V was cut back by 0 bases and J by 9 bases. The germline CDR1 and CDR2 sequences are SEHNR and FQNEAQ (reference sequence). CDR3 in amino acids: CASSLAEARGGGREQFF. CDR3 nucleotide sequence: TGTGCCAGCAGCTTAGCCGAGGCCCGCGGGGGGGGCCGTGAGCAGTTCTTC.

Many counts were recorded for this clonotype. The CDR3 DNA follows: TGTGCCACCGCTGACAACACTGAAGCTTTCTTT. The encoded protein is CATADNTEAFF. V is TRBV15 and J is TRBJ1-1, with D uncertain. The CDR3 covers 11 residues. Germline CDR1 reads LNHNV; CDR2 reads YYDKDF (reference sequence). V was trimmed by 8 bases and J by 2 bases, leaving 6 bases between them.